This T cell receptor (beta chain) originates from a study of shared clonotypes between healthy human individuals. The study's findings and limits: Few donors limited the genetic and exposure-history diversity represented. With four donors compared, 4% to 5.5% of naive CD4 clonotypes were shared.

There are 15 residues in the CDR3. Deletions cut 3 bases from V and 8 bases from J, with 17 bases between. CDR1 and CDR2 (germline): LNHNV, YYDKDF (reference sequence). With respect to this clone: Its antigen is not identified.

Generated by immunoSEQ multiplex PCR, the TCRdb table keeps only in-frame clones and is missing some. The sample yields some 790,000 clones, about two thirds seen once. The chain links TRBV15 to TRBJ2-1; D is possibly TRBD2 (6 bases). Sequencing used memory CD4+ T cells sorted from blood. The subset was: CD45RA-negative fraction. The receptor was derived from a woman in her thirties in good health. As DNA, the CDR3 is TGTGCCACCAGCAGGGTCGGACTAATGGGGGATGAGCAGTTCTTC. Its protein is CATSRVGLMGDEQFF.